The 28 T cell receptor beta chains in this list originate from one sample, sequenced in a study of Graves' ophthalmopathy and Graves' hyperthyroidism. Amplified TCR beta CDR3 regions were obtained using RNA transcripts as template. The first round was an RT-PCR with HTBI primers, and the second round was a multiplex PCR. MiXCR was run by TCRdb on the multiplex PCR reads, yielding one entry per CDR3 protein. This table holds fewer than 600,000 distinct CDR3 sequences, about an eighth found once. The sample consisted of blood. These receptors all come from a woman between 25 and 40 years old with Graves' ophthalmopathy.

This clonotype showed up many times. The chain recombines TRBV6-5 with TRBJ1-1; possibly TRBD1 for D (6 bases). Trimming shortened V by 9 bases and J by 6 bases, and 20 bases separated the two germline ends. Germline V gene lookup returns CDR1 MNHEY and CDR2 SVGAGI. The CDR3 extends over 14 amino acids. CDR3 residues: CASTSWSGGAEAFF. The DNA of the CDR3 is TGTGCCAGTACGTCGTGGTCGGGGGGCGCTGAAGCTTTCTTT.

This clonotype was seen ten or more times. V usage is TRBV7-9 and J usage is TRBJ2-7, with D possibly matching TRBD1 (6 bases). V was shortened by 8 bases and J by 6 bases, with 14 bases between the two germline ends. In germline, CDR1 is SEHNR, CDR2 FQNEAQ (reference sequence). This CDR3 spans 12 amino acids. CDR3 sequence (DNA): TGTGCCAGCGCCGTCGGGACACCCGAGCAGTACTTC. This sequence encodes CASAVGTPEQYF.

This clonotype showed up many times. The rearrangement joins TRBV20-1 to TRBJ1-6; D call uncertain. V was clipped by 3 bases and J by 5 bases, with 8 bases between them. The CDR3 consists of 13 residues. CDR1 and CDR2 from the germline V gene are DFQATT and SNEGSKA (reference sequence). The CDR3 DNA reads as TGCAGTGCTAGGTCTACAAATAATTCACCCCTCCACTTT. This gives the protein CSARSTNNSPLHF.

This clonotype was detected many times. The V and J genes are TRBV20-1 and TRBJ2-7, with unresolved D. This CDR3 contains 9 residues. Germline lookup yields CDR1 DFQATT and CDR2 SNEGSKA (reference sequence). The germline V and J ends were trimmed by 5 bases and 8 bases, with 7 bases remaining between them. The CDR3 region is CSAGDQQYF. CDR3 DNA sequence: TGCAGTGCTGGGGATCAGCAGTACTTC.

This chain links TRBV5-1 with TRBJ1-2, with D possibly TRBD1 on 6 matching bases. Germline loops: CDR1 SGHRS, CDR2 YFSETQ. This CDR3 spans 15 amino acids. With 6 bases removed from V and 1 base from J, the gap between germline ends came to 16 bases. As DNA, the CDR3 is TGCGCCAGCAACCCCGGACAGTCAAATAACTATGGCTACACCTTC. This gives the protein CASNPGQSNNYGYTF.

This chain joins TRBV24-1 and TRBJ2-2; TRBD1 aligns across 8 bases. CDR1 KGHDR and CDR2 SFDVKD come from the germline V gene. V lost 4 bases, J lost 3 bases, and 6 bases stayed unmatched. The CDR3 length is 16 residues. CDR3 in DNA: TGTGCCACCAGTGACCCAGGGGGCTCGGACACCGGGGAGCTGTTTTTT. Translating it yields CATSDPGGSDTGELFF.

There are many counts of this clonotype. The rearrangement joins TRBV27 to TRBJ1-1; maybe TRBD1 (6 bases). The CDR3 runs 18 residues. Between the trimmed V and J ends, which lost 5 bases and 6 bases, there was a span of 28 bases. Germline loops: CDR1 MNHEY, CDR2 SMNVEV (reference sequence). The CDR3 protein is CASSPGQWTFKREAEAFF. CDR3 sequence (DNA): TGTGCCAGCAGTCCCGGACAGTGGACTTTTAAACGGGAGGCTGAAGCTTTCTTT.

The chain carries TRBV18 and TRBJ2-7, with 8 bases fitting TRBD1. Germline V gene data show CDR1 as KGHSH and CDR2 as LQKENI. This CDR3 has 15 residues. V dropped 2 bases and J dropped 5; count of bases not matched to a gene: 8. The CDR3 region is CASSPFRQGANEQYF. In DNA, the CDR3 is TGTGCCAGCTCACCATTCCGGCAGGGGGCAAACGAGCAGTACTTC.

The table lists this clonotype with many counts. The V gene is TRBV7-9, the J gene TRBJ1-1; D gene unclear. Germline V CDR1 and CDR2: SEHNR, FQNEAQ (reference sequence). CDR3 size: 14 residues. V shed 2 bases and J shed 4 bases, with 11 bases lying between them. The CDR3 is CASSLKAQATEAFF. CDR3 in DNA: TGTGCCAGCAGCTTAAAGGCTCAGGCCACTGAAGCTTTCTTT.

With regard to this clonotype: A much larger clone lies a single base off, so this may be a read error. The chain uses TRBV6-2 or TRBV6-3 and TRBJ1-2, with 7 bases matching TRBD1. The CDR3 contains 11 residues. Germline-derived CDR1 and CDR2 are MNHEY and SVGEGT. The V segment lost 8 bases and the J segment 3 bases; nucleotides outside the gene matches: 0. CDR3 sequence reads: CASGQDYGYTF. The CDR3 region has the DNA TGTGCCAGCGGACAGGACTATGGCTACACCTTC.

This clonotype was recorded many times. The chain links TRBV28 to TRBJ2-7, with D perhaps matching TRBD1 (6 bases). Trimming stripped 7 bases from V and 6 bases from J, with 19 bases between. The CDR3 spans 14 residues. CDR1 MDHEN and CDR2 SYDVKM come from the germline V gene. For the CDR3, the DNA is TGTGCCAGCACCCCCGGACAGCTAAGCCTCGAGCAGTACTTC. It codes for CASTPGQLSLEQYF.

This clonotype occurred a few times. CDR3 sequence reads: CASSSGTLEFYGYTF. CDR3 DNA: TGTGCCAGCAGCTCTGGGACCCTCGAATTCTATGGCTACACCTTC. The V call is TRBV5-5, the J call TRBJ1-2; tentative D call: TRBD1 (5 bases). Trimming pared 3 bases from V and 4 bases from J, leaving 16 bases between. The CDR3 has 15 residues. The germline V gene encodes CDR1 SGHKS and CDR2 YYEKEE (reference sequence).

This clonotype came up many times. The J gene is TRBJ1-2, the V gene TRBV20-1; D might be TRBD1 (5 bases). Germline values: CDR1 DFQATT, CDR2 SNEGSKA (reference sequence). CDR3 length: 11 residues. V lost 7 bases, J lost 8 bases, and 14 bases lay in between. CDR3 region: CSGGFSLGYTF. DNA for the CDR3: TGCAGTGGGGGCTTCTCGCTGGGCTACACCTTC.

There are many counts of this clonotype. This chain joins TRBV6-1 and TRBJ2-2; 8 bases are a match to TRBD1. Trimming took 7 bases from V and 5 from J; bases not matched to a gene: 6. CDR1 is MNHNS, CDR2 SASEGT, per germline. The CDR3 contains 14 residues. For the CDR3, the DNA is TGTGCCAGCAACTTGGACAGGGTAACCGGGGAGCTGTTTTTT. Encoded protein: CASNLDRVTGELFF.

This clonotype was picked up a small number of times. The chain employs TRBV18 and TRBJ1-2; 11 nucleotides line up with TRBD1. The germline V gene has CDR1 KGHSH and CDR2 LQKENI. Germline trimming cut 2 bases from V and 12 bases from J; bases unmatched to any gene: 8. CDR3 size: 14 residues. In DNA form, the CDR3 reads TGTGCCAGCTCACCAGCGTCTGGGACAGGGGGAGACACCTTC. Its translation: CASSPASGTGGDTF.

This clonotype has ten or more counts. CDR3 residues: CASSERPSGSYEQYF. DNA for the CDR3: TGTGCCAGCAGTGAACGCCCTAGCGGATCCTACGAGCAGTACTTC. The rearrangement uses TRBV6-1 and TRBJ2-7; 7 bases map to TRBD2. The germline gives CDR1 MNHNS, CDR2 SASEGT. V lost 2 bases and J lost 1; bases outside the gene matches: 5. The CDR3 spans 15 residues.

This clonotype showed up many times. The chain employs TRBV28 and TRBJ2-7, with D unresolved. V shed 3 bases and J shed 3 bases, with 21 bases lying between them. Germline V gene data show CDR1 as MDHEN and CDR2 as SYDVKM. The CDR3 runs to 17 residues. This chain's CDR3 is CASSFTVSASSSYEQYF. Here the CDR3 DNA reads TGTGCCAGCAGTTTCACAGTATCAGCATCAAGTAGCTACGAGCAGTACTTC.

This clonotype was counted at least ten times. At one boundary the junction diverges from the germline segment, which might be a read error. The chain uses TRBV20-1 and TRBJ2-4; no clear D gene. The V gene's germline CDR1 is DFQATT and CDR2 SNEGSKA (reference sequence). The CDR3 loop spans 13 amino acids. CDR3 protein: CSAVVVAKNIKYF. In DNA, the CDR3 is TGCAGTGCCGTAGTGGTAGCCAAAAACATTAAGTACTTC.

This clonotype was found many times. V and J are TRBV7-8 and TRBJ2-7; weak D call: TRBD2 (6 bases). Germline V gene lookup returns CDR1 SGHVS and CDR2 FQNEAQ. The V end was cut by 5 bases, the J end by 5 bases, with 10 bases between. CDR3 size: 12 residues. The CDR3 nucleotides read TGTGCCAGCAGCACGGGGGTCCACGAGCAGTACTTC. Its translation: CASSTGVHEQYF.

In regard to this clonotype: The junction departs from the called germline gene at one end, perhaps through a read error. The chain's CDR3 is CASSEGQGSPLEDF. The DNA for the CDR3 is TGTGCCAGCAGTGAAGGACAGGGTTCACCCCTCGAAGATTTT. V is TRBV6-1 and J is TRBJ1-3, with TRBD1 matching 7 bases. The germline gives CDR1 MNHNS, CDR2 SASEGT. This CDR3 comprises 14 residues.

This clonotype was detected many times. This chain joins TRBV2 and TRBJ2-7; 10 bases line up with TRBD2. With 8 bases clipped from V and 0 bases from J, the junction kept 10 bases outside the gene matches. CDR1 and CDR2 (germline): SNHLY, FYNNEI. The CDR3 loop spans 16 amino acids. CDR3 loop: CASLARTSGHSYEQYF. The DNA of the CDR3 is TGTGCCAGCCTGGCCCGGACTAGCGGCCACTCCTACGAGCAGTACTTC. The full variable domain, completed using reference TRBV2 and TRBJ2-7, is EPEVTQTPSHQVTQMGQEVILRCVPISNHLYFYWYRQILGQKVEFLVSFYNNEISEKSEIFDDQFSVERPDGSNFTLKIRSTKLEDSAMYFCASLARTSGHSYEQYFGPGTRLTVT.

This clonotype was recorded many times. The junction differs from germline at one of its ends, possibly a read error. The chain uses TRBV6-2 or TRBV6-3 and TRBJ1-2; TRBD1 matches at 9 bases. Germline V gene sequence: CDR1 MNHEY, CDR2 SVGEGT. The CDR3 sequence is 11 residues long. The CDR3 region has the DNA TGTGCCAGCAGTTACCCGGGACAGGGATCCTTC. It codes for CASSYPGQGSF.

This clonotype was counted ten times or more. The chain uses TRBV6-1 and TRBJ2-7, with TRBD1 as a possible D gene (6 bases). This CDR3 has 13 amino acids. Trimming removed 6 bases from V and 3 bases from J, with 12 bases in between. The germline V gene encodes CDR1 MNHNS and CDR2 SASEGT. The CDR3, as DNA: TGTGCCAGCAGCTCCGACAGGAACTACGAGCAGTACTTC. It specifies CASSSDRNYEQYF.

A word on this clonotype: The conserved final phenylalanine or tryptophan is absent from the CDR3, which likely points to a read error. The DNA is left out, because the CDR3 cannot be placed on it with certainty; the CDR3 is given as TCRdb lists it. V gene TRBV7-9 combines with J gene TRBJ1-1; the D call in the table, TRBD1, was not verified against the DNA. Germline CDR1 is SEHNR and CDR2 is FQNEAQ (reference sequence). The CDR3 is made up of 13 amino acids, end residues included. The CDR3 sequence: CASSPQGNTEALL.

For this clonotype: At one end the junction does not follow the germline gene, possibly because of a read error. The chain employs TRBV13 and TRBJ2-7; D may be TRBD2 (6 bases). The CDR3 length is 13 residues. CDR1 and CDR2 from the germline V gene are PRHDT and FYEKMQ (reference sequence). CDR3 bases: TGTGCCAGCAGTTCGGGACTCTCCTACGAGCAGTGCTTC. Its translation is CASSSGLSYEQCF.

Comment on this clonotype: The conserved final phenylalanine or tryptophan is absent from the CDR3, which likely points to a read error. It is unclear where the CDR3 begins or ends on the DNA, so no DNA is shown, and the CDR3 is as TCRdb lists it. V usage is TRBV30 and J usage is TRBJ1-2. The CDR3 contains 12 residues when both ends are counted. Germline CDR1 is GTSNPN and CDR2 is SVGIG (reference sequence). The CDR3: CAWSGSANGYRV.

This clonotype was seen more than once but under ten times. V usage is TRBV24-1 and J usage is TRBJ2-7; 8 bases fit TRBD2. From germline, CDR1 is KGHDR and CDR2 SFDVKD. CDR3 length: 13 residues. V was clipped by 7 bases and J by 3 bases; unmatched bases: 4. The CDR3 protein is CATSGRALYEQYF. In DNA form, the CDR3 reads TGTGCCACCAGCGGGAGGGCCCTCTACGAGCAGTACTTC.

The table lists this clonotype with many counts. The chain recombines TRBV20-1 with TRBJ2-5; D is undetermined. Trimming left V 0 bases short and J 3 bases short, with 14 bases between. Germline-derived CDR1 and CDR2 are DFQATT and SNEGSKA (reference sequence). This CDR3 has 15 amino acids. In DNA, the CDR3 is TGCAGTGCTAGAGATGCAGGCGACCCCAAAGAGACCCAGTACTTC. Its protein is CSARDAGDPKETQYF.